A selection of T cell receptor beta chains follows, all from one sample in a study of siplizumab effects on memory and regulatory T cells. Sequencing used immunoSEQ multiplex PCR; TCRdb keeps in-frame clones, though not all of them. This sample has 9,900 or so clones; under 55% occur once, and the top ten carry around 10%. No antigens are known for them. Sequenced sample: CFSE-low (dividing) CD8+ T cells sorted from an allogeneic mixed lymphocyte reaction. These receptors came from a human donor in good health; the cells came from an allogeneic mixed lymphocyte reaction. Both conserved end residues are part of each CDR3. D genes are given only for firm matches. Some rows have no size entry. The others give once, few or many, or a class for an expanded clone.

V	J	D	size	DNA	CDR3
TRBV6-5	TRBJ1-4	-	few	TGTGCCAGCAGTTATGGAGGCGAAAAACTGTTTTTT	CASSYGGEKLFF
TRBV30	TRBJ2-7	-	-	TGTGCCTGGAGGGGTCGGGGAAGTAACGAGCAGTACTTC	CAWRGRGSNEQYF
TRBV5-6	TRBJ1-2	TRBD1	-	TGTGCCAGCAGCTTGAAGATGTTCCAGGGGGGAGGCTACACCTTC	CASSLKMFQGGGYTF
TRBV5-1	TRBJ2-7	-	-	TGCGCCAGCAGCTTTTCGGGCACCTACGAGCAGTACTTC	CASSFSGTYEQYF
TRBV27	TRBJ2-5	-	few	TGTGCCAGCAGTTTAAGTAGGGGCCAAGAGACCCAGTACTTC	CASSLSRGQETQYF
TRBV30	TRBJ2-7	TRBD2	-	TGTGCCTGGAGTAAACTAGCGCGAGGCTCCGAGCAGTACTTC	CAWSKLARGSEQYF
TRBV23-1	TRBJ1-1	-	many	TGCGCCAGCAGAAAGGGAAGCACTGAAGCTTTCTTT	CASRKGSTEAFF
TRBV7-9	TRBJ2-7	-	-	TGTGCCAGCAGCTTAGATCGAGGGTTATACGAGCAGTACTTC	CASSLDRGLYEQYF
TRBV4-3	TRBJ2-7	-	-	TGCGCCAACAGCCAAGGGTCCACAGGGCCCTACGAGCAGTACTTC	CANSQGSTGPYEQYF
TRBV5-1	TRBJ2-5	-	few	TGCGCCAGCAGCGGTACACTAACGGACAGTCAAGAGACCCAGTACTTC	CASSGTLTDSQETQYF
TRBV6-1	TRBJ2-7	TRBD2	many	TGTGCCAGCAGTCCCTCGGGGGGGAGTAACTACGAGCAGTACTTC	CASSPSGGSNYEQYF
TRBV2	TRBJ1-1	-	-	TGTGCCAGCAGTGGGACAGTGAACACTGAAGCTTTCTTT	CASSGTVNTEAFF
TRBV28	TRBJ2-1	-	few	TGTGCCAGCAGTTTAATCGCAGGAGGGAACAATGAGCAGTTCTTC	CASSLIAGGNNEQFF
TRBV5-6	TRBJ1-5	-	-	TGTGCCAGCAGTCTGAATGGGGGCAACCAGCCCCAGCATTTT	CASSLNGGNQPQHF
TRBV13	TRBJ2-6	-	few	TGTGCCAGCAGCTTAGCGTGGGGTGAGAACTCTGGGGCCAACGTCCTGACTTTC	CASSLAWGENSGANVLTF
TRBV4-3	TRBJ1-2	-	once	TGCGCCAGCAGCCAAGATGGCAGGGGCGATGGCTACACCTTC	CASSQDGRGDGYTF
TRBV6-5	TRBJ1-1	-	medium-sized	TGTGCCAGCAGACCGGGACCGCTGTATGAAGCTTTCTTT	CASRPGPLYEAFF
TRBV19	TRBJ1-2	-	medium-sized	TGTGCCAGTAGTCCGGGGGATTGGGATGGCTACACCTTC	CASSPGDWDGYTF
TRBV7-9	TRBJ2-1	-	-	TGTGCCAGCAGCTTAGCTCCTCCCTACAATGAGCAGTTCTTC	CASSLAPPYNEQFF
TRBV7-9	TRBJ2-7	TRBD1	-	TGTGCCAGCAGCTTAAGGCAGGGGGTCTACGAGCAGTACTTC	CASSLRQGVYEQYF
TRBV29-1	TRBJ2-1	TRBD2	-	TGCAGCGCTGGCGGGGGAGCTGCCGATGAGCAGTTCTTC	CSAGGGAADEQFF
TRBV15	TRBJ2-3	-	-	TGTGCCACCAGCAGAGATTACGGGGGTGAAGATACGCAGTATTTT	CATSRDYGGEDTQYF
TRBV5-1	TRBJ2-7	-	-	TGCGCCAGCAGCTTGGGTTTAGGCTACGAGCAGTACTTC	CASSLGLGYEQYF
TRBV29-1	TRBJ2-7	-	-	TGCAGCGTTCTTCTACAAGAAGGGAGGACCTACGAGCAGTACTTC	CSVLLQEGRTYEQYF
TRBV4-1	TRBJ2-3	TRBD2	few	TGCGCCAGCAGTCGAACTAGCGGGGGGAAAGATACGCAGTATTTT	CASSRTSGGKDTQYF
TRBV7-3	TRBJ2-7	TRBD2	-	TGTGCCAGCAGCCACTTAGGGACTAGGGACTACGAGCAGTACTTC	CASSHLGTRDYEQYF
TRBV11-1	TRBJ2-7	-	medium-sized	TGTGCCAGCAGCGCCGGGACTGGGAGCTCCTACGAGCAGTACTTC	CASSAGTGSSYEQYF
TRBV4-3	TRBJ1-2	-	few	TGCGCCAGCAGCCAGGAGGGTCCCGGAGACTATGGCTACACCTTC	CASSQEGPGDYGYTF
TRBV4-1	TRBJ2-7	TRBD2	few	TGCGCCAGCAGCTATCAGGTGACTAGCGGGGTGAGCTACGAGCAGTACTTC	CASSYQVTSGVSYEQYF
TRBV4-1	TRBJ2-7	-	-	TGCGCCAGCAGCGCTCAAGGGACCGAGGACTACGAGCAGTACTTC	CASSAQGTEDYEQYF
TRBV27	TRBJ1-5	-	medium-sized	TGTGCCAGCGGGGTTTTGGTTGGCAATCAGCCCCAGCATTTT	CASGVLVGNQPQHF
TRBV25-1	TRBJ2-7	TRBD1	few	TGTGCCAGCAGTGAACCCGGGACAGGGAACTACGAGCAGTACTTC	CASSEPGTGNYEQYF
TRBV7-9	TRBJ1-1	TRBD1	medium-sized	TGTGCCAGCAGCTCAGGACAGGGGTTTGGGAACACTGAAGCTTTCTTT	CASSSGQGFGNTEAFF
TRBV13	TRBJ2-1	TRBD2	-	TGTGCCAGCAGCTTAGGTCGGGCGGGAGGGCGGTTCTTC	CASSLGRAGGRFF
TRBV7-6	TRBJ2-5	-	medium-sized	TGTGCCAGCAGCTTAGATCCAGGGGAAGAGACCCAGTACTTC	CASSLDPGEETQYF
TRBV5-4	TRBJ2-7	-	few	TGTGCCAGCAGCTTGGCCACCTACGAGCAGTACTTC	CASSLATYEQYF
TRBV19	TRBJ1-5	-	-	TGTGCCAGTAGTATTATGGCAGGGTCGGGACAGCCCCAGCATTTT	CASSIMAGSGQPQHF
TRBV19	TRBJ2-5	TRBD2	-	TGTGCCAGCCGGGAGGGAGGATCTCAAGAGACCCAGTACTTC	CASREGGSQETQYF
TRBV28	TRBJ2-1	-	-	TGTGCCAGCAGTTTAATCGTGGATGAGCAGTTCTTC	CASSLIVDEQFF
TRBV19	TRBJ1-1	-	once	TGTGCCAGTAGCCACCCATTCACTGAAGCTTTCTTT	CASSHPFTEAFF
TRBV4-1	TRBJ2-7	TRBD2	few	TGCGCCAGCAGCCACCTTAGCGGGGGGTTATACGAGCAGTACTTC	CASSHLSGGLYEQYF
TRBV7-6	TRBJ1-5	-	medium-sized	TGTGCCAGCAGCTTAGGGGGGGGCCAGCCCCAGCATTTT	CASSLGGGQPQHF
TRBV5-4	TRBJ1-1	-	-	TGTGCCAGCAGCCTGGGACTTGAAGCTTTCTTT	CASSLGLEAFF
TRBV2	TRBJ1-3	-	-	TGTGCCAGCAGCGGTGGAAACACCATATATTTT	CASSGGNTIYF